The T cell receptor (beta chain) under discussion was sequenced for a study of technical replicates of blood from several donors. V was pared by 3 bases and J by 0 bases, with 12 bases between. Germline V gives CDR1 SEHNR, CDR2 FQNEAQ (reference sequence). CDR3 length equals 15 residues. Some clones are missing from TCRdb's copy, which holds only in-frame ones; the method was immunoSEQ multiplex PCR. Among 62,000 or so clones, about 87% were seen once, and the ten largest hold roughly 5%. The chain is built from TRBV7-9 and TRBJ2-7, with D possibly matching TRBD2 (5 bases). The sequenced material came from PBMCs. The receptor comes from a human donor in good health. Some clones in this sample may be carry-over from other donors' samples. The CDR3 spells CASSFFGGGSYEQYF. The DNA for the CDR3 is TGTGCCAGCAGCTTTTTCGGAGGAGGCTCCTACGAGCAGTACTTC.